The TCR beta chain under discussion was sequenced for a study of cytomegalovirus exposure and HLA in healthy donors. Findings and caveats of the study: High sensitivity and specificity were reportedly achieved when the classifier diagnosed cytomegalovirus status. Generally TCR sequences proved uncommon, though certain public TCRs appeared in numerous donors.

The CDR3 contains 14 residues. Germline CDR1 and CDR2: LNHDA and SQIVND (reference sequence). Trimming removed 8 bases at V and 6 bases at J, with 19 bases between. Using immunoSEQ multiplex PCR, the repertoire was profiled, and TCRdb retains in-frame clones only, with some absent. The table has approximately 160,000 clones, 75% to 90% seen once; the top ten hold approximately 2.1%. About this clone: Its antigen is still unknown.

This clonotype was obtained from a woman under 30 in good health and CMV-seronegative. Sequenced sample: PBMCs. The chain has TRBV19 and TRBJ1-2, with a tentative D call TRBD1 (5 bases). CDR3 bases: TGTGCCAGTGGCCCACCAAAGGGACTTAATGGCTACACCTTC. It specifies CASGPPKGLNGYTF. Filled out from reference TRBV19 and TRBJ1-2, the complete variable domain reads DGGITQSPKYLFRKEGQNVTLSCEQNLNHDAMYWYRQDPGQGLRLIYYSQIVNDFQKGDIAEGYSVSREKKESFPLTVTSAQKNPTAFYLCASGPPKGLNGYTFGSGTRLTVV.